The clone carrying this T cell receptor (beta chain) was seen just once. A junction end diverges from the germline sequence, so it may reflect a read error. This record belongs to a study of blood T cells in healthy people across ages. Germline CDR1 MNHEY, CDR2 SVGAGI. The CDR3 totals 14 residues. A second PCR, run for roughly 7 to 12 cycles, used a sample-barcoded 5' primer plus a J-beta primer mix. Each CDR3 protein is one row after TCRdb ran MiXCR on the 5' RACE reads. The sample lists about 1.8 million distinct CDR3 sequences, about 50% occurring once. Total RNA was extracted at no less than 6 micrograms per sample.

V usage is TRBV6-5 and J usage is TRBJ2-7, with 7 bases lining up with TRBD2. This TCR derives from a woman in her thirties or forties in good health. Sequencing was performed on blood. CDR3 residues: CASSYGGGIYERYF. The DNA for the CDR3 is TGTGCCAGCAGTTACGGGGGGGGTATCTACGAGCGGTACTTC.